The sequence of this T cell receptor beta chain was determined in a study of T-cell reconstitution after alpha-beta-depleted transplantation in children. This clonotype was observed a few times. Its antigen is not identified. Unique molecular identifiers were built into the TCRbeta library. TCRdb re-analysed the PCR reads in MiXCR, keeping a single row per CDR3 protein. The sample has about 500,000 distinct CDR3 sequences, 10% to 12% seen once. CDR1 and CDR2 from the germline V gene are LNHNV and YYDKDF (reference sequence). The CDR3 consists of 12 residues. Trimming cost V 3 bases and J 7 bases, with 9 bases left between them. Notes on the study in general: At the one-year point after transplant, T-cell counts and TCRbeta diversity were found to come mostly from T cells that had been newly produced.

This material consisted of PBMCs, mostly from graft donor cells, taken 180 days after TCRalphabeta/CD19-depleted stem cell transplant. V gene TRBV15 combines with J gene TRBJ2-5; the D gene is possibly TRBD2 (5 bases). The receptor was derived from a female patient aged 2 to 10 who had a stem cell transplant for aplastic anemia, so the T cells may come from the graft donor. The CDR3, as DNA: TGTGCCACCAGCAGCGACTATGGGACCCAGTACTTC. It codes for CATSSDYGTQYF.